This TCR beta chain originates from a study of T cells after yellow fever vaccination. Trimming left V 7 bases short and J 7 bases short, with 20 bases between. The length of the CDR3 is 14 residues. Germline V CDR1 and CDR2: MNHEY, SMNVEV (reference sequence). This clonotype was counted a few times. Each CDR3 protein gets one entry after TCRdb re-called the 5' RACE reads with MiXCR. The data show 620,000 or so distinct CDR3 sequences, with about 12% seen just once and 15% held by the top ten. The TCR sequence derives from a man aged 25 to 40 who received the YFV17D yellow fever vaccine. V is TRBV27 and J is TRBJ2-7; D might be TRBD2 (5 bases). The source material was PBMCs, sampled on the day of the yellow fever booster vaccination. CDR3 sequence reads: CASTPDSPRGEQYF. In nucleotides, the CDR3 is TGTGCCAGCACTCCGGACTCGCCTCGGGGTGAGCAGTACTTC.